The 30 T cell receptor beta chains given below trace back to one sample, sequenced in a study of response to subunit inactivated influenza vaccine. TCRdb reprocessed the RT-PCR reads with MiXCR, giving one entry per CDR3 protein. The table shows 560,000 or so distinct CDR3 sequences, with approximately 7.7% occurring only once. The sequenced sample was PBMCs from blood, obtained less than 25 months after vaccination. Every receptor here comes from a man between 50 and 69 years old who received an inactivated influenza vaccine.

This clonotype has just a few counts. The chain combines TRBV9 with TRBJ2-2; a weak D match, TRBD1 (6 bases). This CDR3 is 15 amino acids long. Germline CDR1 reads SGDLS; CDR2 reads YYNGEE. The germline V and J ends were trimmed by 0 bases and 6 bases, with 12 bases remaining between them. CDR3 sequence (DNA): TGTGCCAGCAGCGTAGGGGACACTAAGGCCGGGGAGCTGTTTTTT. This codes for CASSVGDTKAGELFF. Drawing the rest from reference TRBV9 and TRBJ2-2, the complete variable domain is DSGVTQTPKHLITATGQRVTLRCSPRSGDLSVYWYQQSLDQGLQFLIQYYNGEERAKGNILERFSAQQFPDLHSELNLSSLELGDSALYFCASSVGDTKAGELFFGEGSRLTVL.

This clonotype was found a few times. The chain joins TRBV27 to TRBJ1-1, with TRBD1 matching 9 bases. Germline V gene lookup returns CDR1 MNHEY and CDR2 SMNVEV (reference sequence). With V trimmed by 6 bases and J by 5 bases, 10 bases remained unmatched. The CDR3 covers 15 residues. The CDR3 reads CASRRGQGRGTEAFF. The CDR3 DNA reads as TGTGCCAGCAGACGGGGACAGGGAAGGGGAACTGAAGCTTTCTTT.

This clonotype has at least ten counts. The rearrangement uses TRBV6-1 and TRBJ2-3; 11 bases line up with TRBD1. The trim removed 7 bases at V and 3 bases at J, leaving 3 bases unmatched. The length of the CDR3 is 14 residues. The V gene's germline CDR1 is MNHNS and CDR2 SASEGT. CDR3 DNA: TGTGCCAGCATGGACAGGGGGCGGACAGATACGCAGTATTTT. Amino acid sequence: CASMDRGRTDTQYF.

This sequence joins TRBV29-1 and TRBJ2-1; tentative D call: TRBD1 (5 bases). The germline V gene has CDR1 SQVTM and CDR2 ANQGSEA. V lost 6 bases and J 5 bases, leaving 23 bases between the germline ends. This CDR3 region has 16 residues. In DNA form, the CDR3 reads TGCAGCGTCGATCACAGGCCCTTACCTGGAGACAATGAGCAGTTCTTC. Protein product: CSVDHRPLPGDNEQFF.

This clonotype was observed at least ten times. The junction and the germline gene differ at one end; a read error may be behind it. CDR3 sequence: CASSPGQGGNEQFF. Written as DNA, the CDR3 is TGCGCCAGCAGCCCGGGACAGGGGGGGAATGAGCAGTTCTTC. This chain links TRBV18 with TRBJ2-1, with 11 positions matching TRBD1. The CDR3 is made up of 14 amino acids. Germline V gives CDR1 KGHSH, CDR2 LQKENI.

The genes are TRBV4-2 and TRBJ2-3; weak D call: TRBD2 (7 bases). Trimming took off 1 base at V and 0 bases at J, with 17 bases between the two ends. Germline V CDR1 and CDR2: LGHNA, YNFKEQ. CDR3 size: 18 residues. CDR3 sequence: CASSQAGGQPTSTDTQYF. The CDR3, as DNA: TGTGCCAGCAGCCAAGCGGGAGGACAGCCGACTAGCACAGATACGCAGTATTTT.

The chain is built from TRBV28 and TRBJ2-3; no definite D call. Germline V CDR1 and CDR2: MDHEN, SYDVKM. The CDR3 is made up of 13 amino acids. The V end lost 1 base, the J end lost 4 bases, and 6 bases lay between the germline ends. The CDR3 loop reads CASSLSASDTQYF. The CDR3 DNA sequence: TGTGCCAGCAGTTTATCAGCTTCAGATACGCAGTATTTT.

This clonotype has more than one count but fewer than ten. The chain joins TRBV9 to TRBJ2-1; TRBD2 matches at 15 bases. Germline trimming cut 2 bases from V and 7 bases from J; bases unmatched to any gene: 4. CDR1 SGDLS and CDR2 YYNGEE come from the germline V gene. The CDR3 covers 16 residues. CDR3 DNA sequence: TGTGCCAGCAGCGTCGACGGGACTAGCGGGAGGAATGAGCAGTTCTTC. It encodes CASSVDGTSGRNEQFF. Full variable domain (outside the CDR3, taken from reference TRBV9 and TRBJ2-1): DSGVTQTPKHLITATGQRVTLRCSPRSGDLSVYWYQQSLDQGLQFLIQYYNGEERAKGNILERFSAQQFPDLHSELNLSSLELGDSALYFCASSVDGTSGRNEQFFGPGTRLTVL.

This clonotype was picked up many times. The chain combines TRBV12-3 or TRBV12-4 with TRBJ2-1, with 9 bases matching TRBD2. V lost 5 bases and J lost 4; bases outside the gene matches: 6. The CDR3 sequence is 15 residues long. This CDR3 is CASSESGGKYNEQFF. CDR3 bases: TGTGCCAGCAGTGAAAGCGGGGGGAAGTACAATGAGCAGTTCTTC.

This clonotype was counted between two and nine times. The V call is TRBV7-6, the J call TRBJ2-1; perhaps TRBD2 as D (7 bases). This CDR3 has 16 amino acids. Germline V CDR1 and CDR2: SGHVS, FNYEAQ. V gave up 1 base and J gave up 1 base, with 11 bases separating them. Here the CDR3 reads CASSLVGGGSYNEQFF. The CDR3 bases are TGTGCCAGCAGCTTAGTAGGGGGGGGGTCCTACAATGAGCAGTTCTTC.

This clonotype was detected only a few times. This sequence joins TRBV6-2 or TRBV6-3 and TRBJ1-2; the D is unclear. This CDR3 is built from 14 residues. Between the trimmed V and J ends, which lost 0 bases and 6 bases, there was a span of 11 bases. Germline-derived CDR1 and CDR2 are MNHEY and SVGEGT. CDR3: CASSYSAGSDGYTF. The CDR3 bases are TGTGCCAGCAGTTACTCGGCAGGTTCGGATGGCTACACCTTC.

The genes are TRBV2 and TRBJ2-7; perhaps TRBD1 as D (6 bases). Germline V gene data show CDR1 as SNHLY and CDR2 as FYNNEI. This CDR3 has 13 residues. V gave up 6 bases and J gave up 0 bases, with 9 bases separating them. The CDR3 bases are TGTGCCAGCAGCGGGGACATCTCCTACGAGCAGTACTTC. Translating it yields CASSGDISYEQYF.

CDR3 region: CASSYWTSGGPFTDTQYF. The CDR3 DNA reads as TGTGCCAGCAGTTACTGGACTAGCGGGGGGCCTTTCACAGATACGCAGTATTTT. This chain connects TRBV6-5 to TRBJ2-3; 14 nucleotides match TRBD2. V gave up 1 base and J gave up 2 bases; unmatched junction bases: 5. CDR1 is MNHEY, CDR2 SVGAGI, per germline. The CDR3 has 18 residues.

The chain links TRBV20-1 to TRBJ2-1; 9 nucleotides line up with TRBD2. This CDR3 is built from 15 residues. V shed 6 bases and J 12 bases; nucleotides not matched to a gene: 18. Germline V gene data show CDR1 as DFQATT and CDR2 as SNEGSKA (reference sequence). The CDR3: CSASSAPGLARVQFF. CDR3 nucleotides: TGCAGTGCCTCTTCGGCACCGGGACTAGCTCGGGTGCAGTTCTTC.

The chain joins TRBV9 to TRBJ2-3, with 13 bases identical to TRBD2. The CDR3 totals 21 residues. Germline trimming cut 1 base from V and 1 base from J; bases unmatched to any gene: 15. Germline-derived CDR1 and CDR2 are SGDLS and YYNGEE. CDR3 sequence reads: CASSVLPLTSGGAARTDTQYF. DNA of the CDR3: TGTGCCAGCAGCGTACTCCCCTTAACTAGCGGGGGGGCAGCTCGCACAGATACGCAGTATTTT.

The rearrangement joins TRBV29-1 to TRBJ1-1; D gene uncertain. Trimming removed 4 bases from V and 7 bases from J, with 10 bases in between. The CDR3 sequence is 11 residues long. CDR1 is SQVTM and CDR2 is ANQGSEA in the germline V gene. The CDR3 DNA is TGCAGCGTTGTACGAGGTGGTGAAGCTTTCTTT. Translation gives CSVVRGGEAFF. Using reference TRBV29-1 and TRBJ1-1 for the parts outside the CDR3, the full variable domain is SAVISQKPSRDICQRGTSLTIQCQVDSQVTMMFWYRQQPGQSLTLIATANQGSEATYESGFVIDKFPISRPNLTFSTLTVSNMSPEDSSIYLCSVVRGGEAFFGQGTRLTVV.

V gene TRBV12-3 or TRBV12-4 combines with J gene TRBJ1-6, with TRBD1 matching 12 bases. The V gene end was trimmed by 6 bases and the J gene end by 9 bases; junction bases not matched to a gene: 6. This CDR3 region has 15 residues. This CDR3 is CASRRGQGASSPLHF. The CDR3 DNA sequence: TGTGCCAGCAGACGGGGACAGGGGGCCTCTTCACCCCTCCACTTT.

This clonotype occurred a few times. The J gene is TRBJ1-5, the V gene TRBV20-1; D is undetermined. The length of the CDR3 is 17 residues. The germline V gene has CDR1 DFQATT and CDR2 SNEGSKA (reference sequence). Trimming left V 2 bases short and J 0 bases short, with 17 bases between. The CDR3 loop reads CSARLDVVPYSNQPQHF. CDR3 nucleotide sequence: TGCAGTGCTAGACTGGACGTAGTTCCTTATAGCAATCAGCCCCAGCATTTT.

In this sample, this clonotype turned up many times. The chain joins TRBV4-3 to TRBJ2-2; 9 nucleotides line up with TRBD1. CDR1 is LGHNA, CDR2 YSLEER, per germline. The CDR3 length is 16 residues. Losses at the gene ends were 0 bases for V and 5 bases for J; bases not matched to a gene: 4. The CDR3 nucleotides are TGCGCCAGCAGCCAAGACCGGGACAGGGCGACCGGGGAGCTGTTTTTT. This sequence encodes CASSQDRDRATGELFF.

The sample holds a few counts of this clonotype. The rearrangement links TRBV25-1 to TRBJ2-1; D possibly corresponds to TRBD1 (5 bases). V was clipped by 6 bases and J by 8 bases, with 14 bases between them. The length of the CDR3 is 13 residues. Germline CDR1 is MGHDK and CDR2 is SYGVNS. The CDR3 bases are TGTGCCAGCAGAATGCAGGGTTCCCATGAGCAGTTCTTC. This sequence encodes CASRMQGSHEQFF.

This chain uses TRBV7-9 with TRBJ1-5; D is ambiguous. V shed 3 bases and J shed 5 bases, with 14 bases lying between them. The V gene's germline CDR1 is SEHNR and CDR2 FQNEAQ (reference sequence). This CDR3 is built from 15 residues. The CDR3 is CASSLSGVRDQPQHF. The CDR3 coding sequence is TGTGCCAGCAGCTTGTCCGGGGTAAGGGATCAGCCCCAGCATTTT.

The table lists this clonotype with a few counts. This chain links TRBV6-1 with TRBJ2-1; D is perhaps TRBD1 (6 bases). The CDR3 runs to 14 residues. V lost 6 bases to trimming and J lost 6 bases, with 15 bases between them. The germline V gene has CDR1 MNHNS and CDR2 SASEGT. As DNA, the CDR3 is TGTGCCAGCAGCGCCCCAGGGGCCCGCAATGAGCAGTTCTTC. Its translation is CASSAPGARNEQFF.

This clonotype was recorded at least ten times. The V and J genes are TRBV20-1 and TRBJ2-4; D tentatively reads TRBD1 or TRBD2 (5 bases each). Germline V gene sequence: CDR1 DFQATT, CDR2 SNEGSKA (reference sequence). V lost 4 bases and J lost 8, with 9 bases in between. This CDR3 is 11 amino acids long. The CDR3: CSATVGDIQYF. In nucleotides, the CDR3 is TGCAGTGCTACAGTGGGGGACATTCAGTACTTC.

This clonotype was seen a few times. The gene calls are TRBV7-2 and TRBJ2-2; 13 bases fit TRBD2. The CDR3 contains 15 residues. The V gene end was trimmed by 5 bases and the J gene end by 6 bases; junction bases not matched to a gene: 3. Germline V lookup: CDR1 SGHTA, CDR2 FQGNSA. The CDR3 here is CASSGTSGVSGELFF. The CDR3 DNA sequence: TGTGCCAGCAGCGGGACTAGCGGGGTATCCGGGGAGCTGTTTTTT.

In its sample, this clonotype was seen many times. J is TRBJ2-4 and V is TRBV7-9; TRBD1 might be the D (6 bases). V dropped 5 bases and J dropped 6 bases, with 17 bases sitting between them. Per the germline V gene, CDR1 is SEHNR and CDR2 is FQNEAQ (reference sequence). The CDR3 is 15 amino acids. The CDR3 reads CASSRWDTHPNIQYF. CDR3 coding DNA: TGTGCCAGCAGCCGTTGGGACACTCACCCAAACATTCAGTACTTC.

This chain uses TRBV6-1 with TRBJ1-1; TRBD1 is a possible D gene (6 bases). This CDR3 spans 13 amino acids. CDR1 and CDR2 from the germline V gene are MNHNS and SASEGT. The V and J ends lost 6 bases and 7 bases respectively, with 15 bases between them. CDR3 sequence: CASSPRGLGEAFF. The CDR3 region has the DNA TGTGCCAGCAGCCCCAGGGGTTTGGGTGAAGCTTTCTTT.

In regard to this clonotype: A single base separates this from a much larger clone, so it may be a read error. V and J are TRBV9 and TRBJ2-4, with no clear D. Trimming removed 4 bases from V and 7 bases from J, with 12 bases in between. Germline assignment: CDR1 SGDLS and CDR2 YYNGEE. The CDR3 has 13 amino acids. The CDR3 is CASSMCGSNIQYF. CDR3 nucleotides: TGTGCCAGCAGCATGTGTGGATCGAACATTCAGTACTTC.

The chain carries TRBV10-3 and TRBJ2-5; D is possibly TRBD1 (6 bases). Germline CDR1 is ENHRY and CDR2 is SYGVKD. Deletions cut 6 bases from V and 5 bases from J, with 13 bases between. CDR3 length equals 13 residues. In DNA, the CDR3 is TGTGCCATCAGGACAGGTTTAGAGGAGACCCAGTACTTC. It yields the protein CAIRTGLEETQYF.

This clonotype was counted only a few times. V gene TRBV6-5 combines with J gene TRBJ2-1; D gene uncertain. Germline loops: CDR1 MNHEY, CDR2 SVGAGI. V lost 0 bases and J lost 0, with 12 bases in between. The CDR3 is 17 amino acids. The CDR3 bases are TGTGCCAGCAGTTACTCGTCACTTTTTAGCTCCTACAATGAGCAGTTCTTC. It encodes CASSYSSLFSSYNEQFF.

This clonotype has ten or more counts. This chain links TRBV5-5 with TRBJ1-6; TRBD1 is a possible D gene (5 bases). Between the trimmed V and J ends, which lost 2 bases and 5 bases, there was a span of 8 bases. This CDR3 contains 14 residues. Germline V CDR1 and CDR2: SGHKS, YYEKEE (reference sequence). CDR3 sequence (DNA): TGTGCCAGCAGCTTACCAGGGAATAATTCACCCCTCCACTTT. Its protein product is CASSLPGNNSPLHF.